The source of this T cell receptor beta chain is a study of T cells in localized non-small cell lung cancer (dated by TCRdb to 2019 to 2021). As for the study more broadly: Comparing tumors with uninvolved tumor-adjacent lungs, the study looked at the T cell repertoires of 200 to 250 patients with early-stage NSCLC. The cohort comprised approximately 240 treatment-naïve NSCLC patients with resected, localized lung tumors. The mean age of the NSCLC patients was under 70 years, with 120 to 150 men and nearly 110 women.

The paper's findings and limits, for the study overall: A median of 57 of the top 100 tumor clones turned up in the paired uninvolved adjacent lung, and 25 to 35 of those clones also ranked among the top 100 of that same adjacent lung. Longer overall survival was associated with higher blood T cell density, whereas shorter survival was associated with higher adjacent-lung clonality. Uninvolved tumor-adjacent lung showed the highest T cell clonality, higher than tumor, which suggests more focused antigenic responses in the uninvolved tumor-adjacent lung. Because multi-region tumor sequencing was not performed, intratumor heterogeneity could not be ruled out. Because the study design was exploratory, TCR variables were selected using unadjusted p-values without false-discovery rate correction.

At diagnosis, tumor, uninvolved tumor-adjacent lung and peripheral blood were collected and then preserved as a mix of FFPE and fresh-frozen material. For TCR repertoire profiling, the blood samples were analyzed as peripheral blood mononuclear cells. Concerning this clone: Its antigen has not been determined. Within one base of it there is no much larger clone, and no base qualities were kept.

The immunoSEQ Assay was used to sequence TCR beta CDR3 regions from DNA. Under the source paper's analysis protocol: T cell density was computed as TCR beta template counts normalized to usable DNA estimated by amplifying housekeeping genes. Richness was estimated with the preseqR package, extrapolating to 400,000 templates for PBMC samples and 120,000 templates for tissue samples. Clonality was calculated as one minus Pielou's evenness. Tissue-enriched TCRs were identified through differential abundance testing performed on productive amino-acid clonotypes, with a minimum total count of 5 and an alpha of 0.1. The Jaccard Index and the Morisita Overlap Index were used to quantify repertoire overlap between compartments. GLIPH grouped TCR beta CDR3s together with public tetramer-defined viral CDR3s, and a viral motif had to include at least three viral sequences and show V-gene enrichment. As stored in TCRdb, this immuneACCESS dataset retains in-frame rearrangements with V and J assigned. A fraction of the clones does not appear; measured against another copy, unresolved V genes explain less than half of the discrepancy, and the remainder lacks a known reason. The V and J calls and clone size come from that table; D and trimming were worked out from the DNA. The sample has around 92,000 clones on record, just over 90% of them singletons. The ten largest clones represent approximately 4% of the sample.

Including cysteine and phenylalanine, the CDR3 has 13 amino acids. The entry retains the CDR3 DNA only, 39 bases that are in frame from base 1. Based on the germline V gene, the CDR1 and CDR2 sequences are MNHNS and SASEGT. V loses 5 bases of germline sequence and J loses 3 bases, and the interval between the two ends is 8 bases. This TCR derives from a woman aged 40-75 years with stage II squamous cell lung carcinoma. The sample in question was PBMCs, obtained before any cancer treatment. The V gene is TRBV6-1 and the J gene is TRBJ1-5; too little of a D gene remains to name it. CDR3 region: CASSSNPNQPQHF. Read as DNA, the sequence is TGTGCCAGCAGTTCGAATCCCAATCAGCCCCAGCATTTT.